The 31 T cell receptor beta chains listed next were all sequenced from one sample in a study of blood T cell repertoires in COVID-19. Clones were sequenced by immunoSEQ multiplex PCR, and TCRdb holds only the in-frame ones, with some missing. The table shows about 330,000 clones, with around nine tenths occurring only once. The sequencing sample was made of PBMCs or T cells enriched from blood (not recorded which). The receptor source for this set is a man under 40 who had recovered from COVID-19.

The chain couples TRBV24-1 to TRBJ2-3, with TRBD2 identical over 11 bases. This CDR3 is 17 amino acids long. Germline loops: CDR1 KGHDR, CDR2 SFDVKD. V shed 2 bases and J 5 bases; nucleotides not matched to a gene: 8. CDR3 amino acids: CATSDSYSGGAQDTQYF. The DNA for the CDR3 is TGTGCCACCAGTGATTCTTATAGCGGGGGGGCCCAAGATACGCAGTATTTT.

The chain joins TRBV19 to TRBJ1-5; tentative D call: TRBD1 (6 bases). V gave up 8 bases and J gave up 0 bases, with 14 bases separating them. Germline V gives CDR1 LNHDA, CDR2 SQIVND (reference sequence). This CDR3 contains 15 residues. The CDR3 protein is CASQDRGYSNQPQHF. CDR3 bases: TGTGCCAGTCAGGACAGAGGCTATAGCAATCAGCCCCAGCATTTT.

V gene TRBV28 combines with J gene TRBJ2-5; D remains unclear. V lost 5 bases, J lost 2 bases, and 15 bases lay in between. CDR1 is MDHEN, CDR2 SYDVKM, per germline. This CDR3 is 15 amino acids long. This CDR3 reads CASSPGTAKQETQYF. Here the CDR3 DNA reads TGTGCCAGCAGTCCCGGAACAGCAAAACAAGAGACCCAGTACTTC.

The gene calls are TRBV11-2 and TRBJ1-4, with 10 bases matching TRBD1. V shed 1 base, J shed 8 bases, and the junction held 10 bases outside the gene matches. The CDR3 covers 17 residues. Germline CDR1 SGHAT, CDR2 FQNNGV. The CDR3 coding sequence is TGTGCCAGCAGCTTAGTCGGGACAGGGGTTCCACTCGAAAAACTGTTTTTT. This gives the protein CASSLVGTGVPLEKLFF.

This sequence joins TRBV28 and TRBJ1-2; D might be TRBD1 (6 bases). The CDR3 covers 15 residues. From germline, CDR1 is MDHEN and CDR2 SYDVKM. Trimming removed 4 bases at V and 4 bases at J, with 16 bases between. The CDR3 here is CASSSQGQLGYGYTF. The CDR3 DNA reads TGTGCCAGCAGTTCACAGGGCCAGTTAGGCTATGGCTACACCTTC.

This chain's CDR3 is CASSFEPRDSYEQYF. The CDR3 DNA sequence: TGCGCCAGCAGCTTCGAACCCAGGGACTCCTACGAGCAGTACTTC. The rearrangement uses TRBV5-1 and TRBJ2-7; D may be TRBD1 (5 bases). This CDR3 has 15 amino acids. Trimming stripped 2 bases from V and 0 bases from J, with 12 bases between. Germline-derived CDR1 and CDR2 are SGHRS and YFSETQ.

The rearrangement links TRBV6-1 to TRBJ2-3; 7 positions match TRBD2. The V gene's germline CDR1 is MNHNS and CDR2 SASEGT. The CDR3 is 17 residues long. V lost 0 bases to trimming and J lost 6 bases; unmatched junction nucleotides: 12. The chain's CDR3 is CASSEALIAAGGDTQYF. The DNA of the CDR3 is TGTGCCAGCAGTGAAGCGTTAATCGCGGCCGGGGGGGATACGCAGTATTTT.

On this clone: Other DNA sequences within the sample encode an identical CDR3. This chain connects TRBV18 to TRBJ1-6; 7 bases are a match to TRBD1. V lost 3 bases and J lost 5; bases outside the gene matches: 1. Germline CDR1 is KGHSH and CDR2 is LQKENI. The length of the CDR3 is 14 residues. CDR3 nucleotides: TGTGCCAGCTCACCCGGACAGGATAATTCACCCCTCCACTTT. Protein product: CASSPGQDNSPLHF.

The chain couples TRBV28 to TRBJ1-2, with 7 positions matching TRBD1. Germline trimming cut 5 bases from V and 12 bases from J; bases unmatched to any gene: 12. CDR1 MDHEN and CDR2 SYDVKM come from the germline V gene. The CDR3 sequence is 13 residues long. The CDR3 here is CASSTGTATLNTF. The CDR3 DNA is TGTGCCAGCAGTACCGGGACAGCGACTCTCAACACCTTC.

The rearrangement links TRBV25-1 to TRBJ2-2; 8 bases are a match to TRBD1. J was trimmed by 0 bases and V by 8 bases; bases with no gene match: 11. The CDR3 length is 17 residues. Germline CDR1 reads MGHDK; CDR2 reads SYGVNS. CDR3 DNA sequence: TGTGCCAGCGGAGGGACAGGACTGACGGCGAACACCGGGGAGCTGTTTTTT. Amino acids: CASGGTGLTANTGELFF.

The CDR3 reads CASRGQALSGNTIYF. CDR3 sequence (DNA): TGCGCCAGCAGGGGACAGGCCCTCTCTGGAAACACCATATATTTT. This chain links TRBV10-2 with TRBJ1-3; 8 bases are shared with TRBD1. Per germline, CDR1 WSHSY and CDR2 SAAADI. The CDR3 loop spans 15 amino acids. V lost 6 bases and J lost 0; bases outside the gene matches: 4.

The CDR3 reads CASSARAGQAYEQYF. Here the CDR3 DNA reads TGCGCCAGCAGCGCACGGGCGGGACAGGCCTACGAGCAGTACTTC. V gene TRBV4-1 combines with J gene TRBJ2-7; the match to TRBD1 covers 8 bases. Looked up from germline, CDR1 is MGHRA and CDR2 is YSYEKL. Trimming took 5 bases from V and 2 from J; bases not matched to a gene: 8. CDR3 length equals 15 residues.

This chain joins TRBV3-1 (or the pseudogene TRBV3-2) and TRBJ1-3; D is undetermined. CDR3 length: 13 residues. Germline CDR1 LGHDT, CDR2 YNNKEL (reference sequence). The V gene lost 6 bases and the J gene lost 0 bases, with 6 bases spanning the gap. The CDR3 reads CASSYSSGNTIYF. CDR3 sequence (DNA): TGTGCCAGCAGTTACAGCTCTGGAAACACCATATATTTT.

This clone was observed once. The J gene is TRBJ1-2, the V gene TRBV12-3 or TRBV12-4; D not certain. V was cut by 5 bases and J by 4 bases, with 8 bases left in between. The CDR3 has 12 residues. The CDR3: CASSSGPYGYTF. As DNA, the CDR3 is TGTGCCAGCAGTAGCGGTCCCTATGGCTACACCTTC.

This chain links TRBV7-9 with TRBJ2-3, with D possibly TRBD2 on 6 matching bases. This CDR3 contains 12 residues. Germline V gene lookup returns CDR1 SEHNR and CDR2 FQNEAQ (reference sequence). Trimming pared 5 bases from V and 5 bases from J, leaving 8 bases between. This chain's CDR3 is CASSETRDTQYF. The CDR3 nucleotides read TGTGCCAGCAGCGAGACTAGAGATACGCAGTATTTT.

V gene TRBV2 combines with J gene TRBJ2-7; 7 bases line up with TRBD1. CDR1 and CDR2 from the germline V gene are SNHLY and FYNNEI. Trimming cost V 6 bases and J 3 bases; bases outside gene matches: 8. The CDR3 consists of 14 residues. The CDR3 nucleotides read TGTGCCAGCAGCGGACAGGACAGGTACTACGAGCAGTACTTC. As protein: CASSGQDRYYEQYF.

V is TRBV7-7 and J is TRBJ2-3, with D maybe TRBD1 (6 bases). The ends were cut back, 5 bases at V and 3 bases at J, with 9 bases in the middle. This CDR3 spans 13 amino acids. In germline, CDR1 is SSHAT, CDR2 FNYEAQ (reference sequence). This chain's CDR3 is CASSPDRTDTQYF. CDR3 DNA: TGTGCCAGCAGCCCGGACAGAACAGATACGCAGTATTTT. The full variable domain, rest sourced from reference TRBV7-7 and TRBJ2-3, is GAGVSQSPRYKVTKRGQDVTLRCDPISSHATLYWYQQALGQGPEFLTYFNYEAQPDKSGLPSDRFSAERPEGSISTLTIQRTEQRDSAMYRCASSPDRTDTQYFGPGTRLTVL.

The chain is built from TRBV7-9 and TRBJ2-1; 7 nucleotides agree with TRBD2. The CDR3 is 14 amino acids. Trimming took 5 bases from V and 14 from J; bases not matched to a gene: 15. CDR1 SEHNR and CDR2 FQNEAQ come from the germline V gene (reference sequence). CDR3 loop: CASSQSGAPGAEFF. DNA of the CDR3: TGTGCCAGCAGCCAAAGCGGGGCCCCTGGGGCGGAGTTCTTC.

This chain links TRBV5-4 with TRBJ2-6; 7 bases match TRBD1. The CDR3 is 16 amino acids. CDR1 is SGHNT, CDR2 YYREEE, per germline (reference sequence). Trimming removed 0 bases from V and 0 bases from J; junction bases left unmatched: 0. The CDR3 region has the DNA TGTGCCAGCAGCTTGGAGGGGGCCTCTGGGGCCAACGTCCTGACTTTC. It translates to CASSLEGASGANVLTF.

The V gene is TRBV3-1 (or the pseudogene TRBV3-2), the J gene TRBJ1-2; tentatively, D is TRBD1 (6 bases). The CDR3 totals 17 residues. V was trimmed by 0 bases and J by 4 bases, leaving 18 bases between them. Looked up from germline, CDR1 is LGHDT and CDR2 is YNNKEL (reference sequence). CDR3 protein: CASSQDGLKQGAYGYTF. The DNA for the CDR3 is TGTGCCAGCAGCCAAGATGGCCTTAAACAGGGTGCCTATGGCTACACCTTC.

The chain is built from TRBV6-5 and TRBJ1-5, with a weak D call TRBD1 (5 bases). The germline CDR1 and CDR2 sequences are MNHEY and SVGAGI. The CDR3 runs to 15 residues. The V and J ends lost 5 bases and 6 bases respectively, with 17 bases between them. The CDR3 sequence: CASSTSPTGAQPQHF. For the CDR3, the DNA is TGTGCCAGCAGTACTAGCCCGACTGGGGCTCAGCCCCAGCATTTT.

The chain links TRBV19 to TRBJ1-5; D is unresolved. Germline lookup yields CDR1 LNHDA and CDR2 SQIVND (reference sequence). The CDR3 runs to 15 residues. V dropped 1 base and J dropped 3 bases, with 10 bases sitting between them. The CDR3 coding sequence is TGTGCCAGTAGTATAGTTCGCAGGAACAATCAGCCCCAGCATTTT. Translating it yields CASSIVRRNNQPQHF.

CDR3 in amino acids: CASSVNPQSYNSPLHF. DNA for the CDR3: TGTGCCAGCAGCGTAAATCCGCAGTCCTATAATTCACCCCTCCACTTT. This chain connects TRBV9 to TRBJ1-6, with D uncertain. From germline, CDR1 is SGDLS and CDR2 YYNGEE. V was trimmed by 1 base and J by 1 base, leaving 9 bases between them. The CDR3 runs to 16 residues.

The chain is built from TRBV11-2 and TRBJ1-6; 8 bases agree with TRBD1. Germline CDR1 is SGHAT and CDR2 is FQNNGV. CDR3 size: 15 residues. Trimming took 2 bases from V and 8 from J; bases not matched to a gene: 5. The CDR3 loop reads CASSLRDRRDSPLHF. CDR3 DNA sequence: TGTGCCAGCAGCTTACGGGACAGGAGAGATTCACCCCTCCACTTT. The entire variable domain, with the rest obtained from reference TRBV11-2 and TRBJ1-6, is as follows: EAGVAQSPRYKIIEKRQSVAFWCNPISGHATLYWYQQILGQGPKLLIQFQNNGVVDDSQLPKDRFSAERLKGVDSTLKIQPAKLEDSAVYLCASSLRDRRDSPLHFGNGTRLTVT.

This clone was recorded only once. The gene calls are TRBV30 and TRBJ2-3, with 12 bases aligning to TRBD2. The CDR3 totals 16 residues. The V gene's germline CDR1 is GTSNPN and CDR2 SVGIG (reference sequence). V trimming: 3 bases; J trimming: 0 bases; junction bases outside the gene matches: 4. CDR3 amino acids: CAWSGLAGSSTDTQYF. CDR3 bases: TGTGCCTGGAGCGGACTAGCGGGGTCTAGCACAGATACGCAGTATTTT.

Only a few counts were recorded for this clone. The chain links TRBV10-3 to TRBJ1-6; 9 positions match TRBD1. The CDR3 length is 14 residues. The junction had 4 bases not matched to a gene; V was cut back by 4 bases and J by 9 bases. From germline, CDR1 is ENHRY and CDR2 SYGVKD. The CDR3 nucleotides read TGTGCCATCAGTGTACAGGGGGCAGGTTCACCCCTCCACTTT. Encoded protein: CAISVQGAGSPLHF.

V and J are TRBV6-5 and TRBJ1-1; no clear D. This CDR3 has 16 amino acids. Trimming shortened V by 4 bases and J by 0 bases, and 15 bases separated the two germline ends. Germline V gene lookup returns CDR1 MNHEY and CDR2 SVGAGI. As DNA, the CDR3 is TGTGCCAGCAGTTCCATCTCGAGGGTAATGAACACTGAAGCTTTCTTT. Its translation: CASSSISRVMNTEAFF.

A remark on this clone: Other DNA sequences in this specimen translate into the identical CDR3. The CDR3 bases are TGCGCCAGCAGCTCGACAGGGGGTCGGGACGGGGAGCTGTTTTTT. Its translation: CASSSTGGRDGELFF. V usage is TRBV5-1 and J usage is TRBJ2-2; TRBD1 matches at 9 bases. V shed 3 bases and J 7 bases; nucleotides not matched to a gene: 7. CDR3 length: 15 amino acids. Germline values: CDR1 SGHRS, CDR2 YFSETQ.

The chain combines TRBV11-2 with TRBJ2-5, with 10 nucleotides matching TRBD2. The trim removed 2 bases at V and 4 bases at J, leaving 4 bases unmatched. Germline values: CDR1 SGHAT, CDR2 FQNNGV. This CDR3 contains 15 residues. The CDR3 DNA sequence: TGTGCCAGCAGCTTATCACTAGCGGGGCGAGAGACCCAGTACTTC. Translating it yields CASSLSLAGRETQYF.

This chain joins TRBV24-1 and TRBJ1-5; 7 positions match TRBD1. Trimming at V came to 5 bases and at J to 0 bases, leaving 12 bases not matched to a gene. The germline gives CDR1 KGHDR, CDR2 SFDVKD. There are 18 residues in the CDR3. DNA for the CDR3: TGTGCCACCAGTGCTTGGGACAGATTTTTTCATAGCAATCAGCCCCAGCATTTT. Protein sequence: CATSAWDRFFHSNQPQHF.

The rearrangement uses TRBV30 and TRBJ2-2, with TRBD2 matching over 7 bases. CDR3 size: 13 residues. Germline V gene data show CDR1 as GTSNPN and CDR2 as SVGIG (reference sequence). The trim removed 4 bases at V and 5 bases at J, leaving 4 bases unmatched. This chain's CDR3 is CAWMGGRTGELFF. In DNA, the CDR3 is TGTGCCTGGATGGGGGGGAGGACCGGGGAGCTGTTTTTT.